The 18 T cell receptor beta chains in this list originate from one sample, sequenced in a study of OX40 agonist ivuxolimab in advanced cancers. This table comes from immunoSEQ multiplex PCR, and its TCRdb copy is limited to in-frame clones, with some not included. The table shows more than 50,000 clones, with roughly nine tenths occurring only once. The material sequenced was CD4+ or CD8+ T cells sorted from blood, taken in a trial of the OX40 agonist ivuxolimab. The receptor set was obtained from an adult with an advanced solid tumor such as melanoma, head and neck, liver or kidney cancer.

This chain links TRBV5-1 with TRBJ2-1, with 8 bases lining up with TRBD2. V shed 5 bases, J shed 3 bases, and the junction held 10 bases outside the gene matches. The CDR3 is 16 residues long. From germline, CDR1 is SGHRS and CDR2 YFSETQ. CDR3 DNA sequence: TGCGCCAGCAGTCTAACTAGCGGACGGAGCTACAATGAGCAGTTCTTC. Translated: CASSLTSGRSYNEQFF.

The gene calls are TRBV7-9 and TRBJ1-2; no reliable D call. The V and J ends lost 5 bases and 3 bases respectively, with 13 bases between them. Per the germline V gene, CDR1 is SEHNR and CDR2 is FQNEAQ (reference sequence). This CDR3 is built from 14 residues. The CDR3 DNA is TGTGCCAGCAGCCCTAGGGCCCGAGACTATGGCTACACCTTC. Its protein is CASSPRARDYGYTF.

The rearrangement uses TRBV2 and TRBJ1-5; TRBD1 matches at 7 bases. Per germline, CDR1 SNHLY and CDR2 FYNNEI. Trimming at V came to 7 bases and at J to 4 bases, leaving 10 bases not matched to a gene. The CDR3 is 15 residues long. CDR3 sequence: CASTSRGGENQPQHF. CDR3 DNA: TGTGCCAGCACGTCGAGAGGGGGCGAGAATCAGCCCCAGCATTTT.

The chain uses TRBV5-1 and TRBJ1-2; the D is unclear. Germline values: CDR1 SGHRS, CDR2 YFSETQ. Between the trimmed V and J ends, which lost 2 bases and 4 bases, there was a span of 18 bases. The CDR3 loop spans 16 amino acids. The DNA for the CDR3 is TGCGCCAGCAGCTTCGATTATAGGATAAGGGTCTATGGCTACACCTTC. This translates into CASSFDYRIRVYGYTF.

This clone appeared a single time. V usage is TRBV27 and J usage is TRBJ1-2; 11 bases line up with TRBD1. The CDR3 is 16 residues long. Germline trimming cut 5 bases from V and 8 bases from J; bases unmatched to any gene: 13. The germline gives CDR1 MNHEY, CDR2 SMNVEV (reference sequence). The CDR3 loop is CASSRTGGLYSGGYTF. In nucleotides, the CDR3 is TGTGCCAGCAGTCGGACAGGGGGCCTCTATTCGGGGGGCTACACCTTC.

The CDR3 DNA reads TGTGCCAGCAGCTTGGTTAGCTCATTCGCGGAGTTCTTC. This encodes CASSLVSSFAEFF. The V gene is TRBV5-6, the J gene TRBJ2-1; D remains unclear. V was trimmed by 0 bases and J by 14 bases, leaving 15 bases between them. CDR1 SGHDT and CDR2 YYEEEE come from the germline V gene. This CDR3 contains 13 residues. The full variable domain, with the rest looked up from reference TRBV5-6 and TRBJ2-1, is DAGVTQSPTHLIKTRGQQVTLRCSPKSGHDTVSWYQQALGQGPQFIFQYYEEEERQRGNFPDRFSGHQFPNYSSELNVNALLLGDSALYLCASSLVSSFAEFFGPGTRLTVL.

The gene calls are TRBV10-1 and TRBJ1-1; D perhaps matches TRBD1 (6 bases). The length of the CDR3 is 15 residues. V was cut by 3 bases and J by 3 bases, with 14 bases left in between. The germline V gene encodes CDR1 WNHNN and CDR2 SYGVQD (reference sequence). CDR3 loop: CASSDRRGGHTEAFF. CDR3 nucleotides: TGCGCCAGCAGTGATAGACGAGGGGGACACACTGAAGCTTTCTTT.

The gene calls are TRBV5-6 and TRBJ2-1; 9 nucleotides align to TRBD2. CDR1 is SGHDT and CDR2 is YYEEEE in the germline V gene. The CDR3 has 15 amino acids. The V and J ends lost 4 bases and 5 bases, in that order; junction bases with no gene match: 7. CDR3 sequence reads: CASSRREGHHNEQFF. In DNA form, the CDR3 reads TGTGCCAGCAGCAGGCGGGAGGGCCATCACAATGAGCAGTTCTTC. The whole variable domain, remainder taken from reference TRBV5-6 and TRBJ2-1, is DAGVTQSPTHLIKTRGQQVTLRCSPKSGHDTVSWYQQALGQGPQFIFQYYEEEERQRGNFPDRFSGHQFPNYSSELNVNALLLGDSALYLCASSRREGHHNEQFFGPGTRLTVL.

The CDR3 spells CASSLGLAGDEQYF. The DNA for the CDR3 is TGTGCCAGCAGCTTAGGGCTAGCGGGGGACGAGCAGTACTTC. The chain employs TRBV11-2 and TRBJ2-7; 10 bases are shared with TRBD2. V dropped 1 base and J dropped 5; count of bases not matched to a gene: 2. Germline loops: CDR1 SGHAT, CDR2 FQNNGV. This CDR3 has 14 amino acids.

Here the CDR3 reads CASSQDPAGMYGYTF. CDR3 DNA sequence: TGCGCCAGCAGCCAAGATCCCGCAGGGATGTATGGCTACACCTTC. The rearrangement links TRBV4-1 to TRBJ1-2; tentative D call: TRBD1 (5 bases). From germline, CDR1 is MGHRA and CDR2 YSYEKL. This CDR3 spans 15 amino acids. The V end was cut by 0 bases, the J end by 5 bases, with 13 bases between.

The gene calls are TRBV7-9 and TRBJ1-1, with 7 bases identical to TRBD1. Trimming cost V 5 bases and J 12 bases; bases outside gene matches: 12. The CDR3 is 13 residues long. Germline assignment: CDR1 SEHNR and CDR2 FQNEAQ (reference sequence). The CDR3 DNA reads as TGTGCCAGCAGCGCTGTGGACAGGTCTAAGACTTTCTTT. Its translation is CASSAVDRSKTFF. Combining the CDR3 with reference TRBV7-9 and TRBJ1-1 gives the whole variable domain DTGVSQNPRHKITKRGQNVTFRCDPISEHNRLYWYRQTLGQGPEFLTYFQNEAQLEKSRLLSDRFSAERPKGSFSTLEIQRTEQGDSAMYLCASSAVDRSKTFFGQGTRLTVV.

Concerning this clone itself: Its ends do not fully match the called genes, so a read error is possible. The chain carries TRBV7-2 and TRBJ2-3; tentative D call: TRBD2 (7 bases). In germline, CDR1 is SGHTA, CDR2 FQGNSA. The CDR3 extends over 14 amino acids. DNA of the CDR3: TGTGCCAGCAGGTTAGGGGGGGGTGGAGATACGCAGTATTTT. Translated, it gives CASRLGGGGDTQYF. The full variable domain, completed using reference TRBV7-2 and TRBJ2-3, is GAGVSQSPSNKVTEKGKDVELRCDPISGHTALYWYRQSLGQGLEFLIYFQGNSAPDKSGLPSDRFSAERTGGSVSTLTIQRTQQEDSAVYLCASRLGGGGDTQYFGPGTRLTVL.

The V and J genes are TRBV6-1 and TRBJ1-6; tentatively, D is TRBD1 (5 bases). Trimming took 7 bases from V and 7 from J, leaving 14 bases between them. CDR1 is MNHNS and CDR2 is SASEGT in the germline V gene. The CDR3 consists of 14 residues. The CDR3 nucleotides read TGTGCCAGCACCCAGGGTTTTGGGAATTCACCCCTCCACTTT. Its translation: CASTQGFGNSPLHF.

The V and J genes are TRBV27 and TRBJ1-2; 8 bases are a match to TRBD1. V was clipped by 3 bases and J by 5 bases; unmatched bases: 8. The CDR3 runs 15 residues. Germline loops: CDR1 MNHEY, CDR2 SMNVEV (reference sequence). The CDR3 nucleotides read TGTGCCAGCAGTTTCGCAGGGGGCGGGAGGTATGGCTACACCTTC. The encoded protein is CASSFAGGGRYGYTF.

This rearrangement joins TRBV21-1 to TRBJ1-3. TRBV21-1 is a documented pseudogene. The CDR3 runs to 17 residues. CDR3 in amino acids: CASSKAGDICSGNTIYF. The CDR3 DNA follows: TGTGCCAGCAGCAAAGCGGGAGACATATGCTCTGGAAACACCATATATTTT.

The chain uses TRBV7-8 and TRBJ1-3; 7 bases fit TRBD1. V shed 3 bases and J 3 bases; nucleotides not matched to a gene: 11. The CDR3 covers 17 residues. The V gene's germline CDR1 is SGHVS and CDR2 FQNEAQ. The CDR3 bases are TGTGCCAGCAGCTTTCCGACGACAGGGAGAAGTGGAAACACCATATATTTT. Its translation is CASSFPTTGRSGNTIYF.

V usage is TRBV5-5 and J usage is TRBJ2-5; D possibly uses TRBD1 or TRBD2 (6 bases each). Germline assignment: CDR1 SGHKS and CDR2 YYEKEE (reference sequence). The CDR3 is 12 residues long. Trimming took 4 bases from V and 5 from J, leaving 9 bases between them. The CDR3 region is CASSGGLETQYF. The CDR3 DNA is TGTGCCAGCAGCGGGGGGCTGGAGACCCAGTACTTC.

As DNA, the CDR3 is TGTGCCAGCAGCCCGCAGGGTCGGGGGGCGGAAAAACTGTTTTTT. Its protein product is CASSPQGRGAEKLFF. The chain links TRBV7-9 to TRBJ1-4, with D possibly TRBD1 on 6 matching bases. Trimming took off 5 bases at V and 8 bases at J, with 18 bases between the two ends. The CDR3 covers 15 residues. Germline lookup yields CDR1 SEHNR and CDR2 FQNEAQ (reference sequence).